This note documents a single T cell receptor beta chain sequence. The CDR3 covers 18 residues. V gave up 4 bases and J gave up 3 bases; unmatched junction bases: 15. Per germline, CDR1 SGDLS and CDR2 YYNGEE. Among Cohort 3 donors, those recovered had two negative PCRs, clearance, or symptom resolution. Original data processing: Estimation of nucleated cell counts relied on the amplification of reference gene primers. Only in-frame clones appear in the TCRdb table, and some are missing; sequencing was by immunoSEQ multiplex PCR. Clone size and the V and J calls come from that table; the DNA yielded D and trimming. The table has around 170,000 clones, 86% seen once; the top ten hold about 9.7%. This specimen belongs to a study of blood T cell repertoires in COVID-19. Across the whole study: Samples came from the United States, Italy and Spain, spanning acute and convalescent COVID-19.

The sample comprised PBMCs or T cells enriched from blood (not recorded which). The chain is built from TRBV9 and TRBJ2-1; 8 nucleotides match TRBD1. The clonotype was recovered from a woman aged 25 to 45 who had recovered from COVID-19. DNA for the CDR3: TGTGCCAGCAGCCCCCGGACAGGGATCCCCACGCTCTACAATGAGCAGTTCTTC. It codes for CASSPRTGIPTLYNEQFF.